Listed below are T cell receptor beta chains from one sample, sequenced in a study of PD-L1 blockade in urothelial cancer. Method: immunoSEQ multiplex PCR; TCRdb's copy keeps in-frame clones and lacks some. The sample lists roughly 90,000 clones, roughly 90% seen once, with over 8.5% in the top ten. The sequencing here drew on PBMCs, taken around atezolizumab (anti-PD-L1) treatment. Receptor source: a man in his 60s with urothelial cancer. Both conserved end residues are part of each CDR3. D genes are given only for firm matches. Not every row has a clone size; where given, it reads once, few, many or a size class.

d_call	v_call	j_call	clone_size	cdr3_nt	cdr3_aa
-	TRBV6-5	TRBJ2-2	-	TGTGCCAGCAGTTACGGCAGGGTAGGCACCGGGGAGCTGTTTTTT	CASSYGRVGTGELFF
-	TRBV6-1	TRBJ1-3	-	TGTGCCAGCAGGATACAGGGTTCCGGAAACACCATATATTTT	CASRIQGSGNTIYF
TRBD2	TRBV11-2	TRBJ2-5	-	TGTGCCAGCAGCGCTCCTAGCGGGGGGGCGGCGGGGACCCAGTACTTC	CASSAPSGGAAGTQYF
TRBD2	TRBV4-2	TRBJ2-3	-	TGTGCCAGCAGCCAAGATCGCGGGGGGGCCACAGATACGCAGTATTTT	CASSQDRGGATDTQYF
TRBD1	TRBV7-6	TRBJ2-7	once	TGTGCCAGCAGCTTAGGGGTGCGGACAGGCTCCGAGCAGTACTTC	CASSLGVRTGSEQYF
TRBD1	TRBV18	TRBJ1-2	-	TGTGCCAGCTCGCTACAGGGGGCGGACTATGGCTACACCTTC	CASSLQGADYGYTF
-	TRBV5-6	TRBJ2-1	few	TGTGCCAGCAGCTTGGGAGGCCATGAGCAGTTCTTC	CASSLGGHEQFF
TRBD1	TRBV7-2	TRBJ1-5	-	TGTGCCAGCAGCTCTACAGGGGGCTGGAATCAGCCCCAGCATTTT	CASSSTGGWNQPQHF
TRBD2	TRBV30	TRBJ2-7	-	TGTGCCTGGAGTGTCGGGGGGAGTTCCTACGAGCAGTACTTC	CAWSVGGSSYEQYF
TRBD1	TRBV18	TRBJ2-5	-	TGTGCCAGCTCACCGGGGACAGGAGAGACCCAGTACTTC	CASSPGTGETQYF
TRBD2	TRBV7-2	TRBJ2-5	-	TGTGCCAGCAGCTTAGGTCTTTCGGCGGGAGGAGCACAAGAGACCCAGTACTTC	CASSLGLSAGGAQETQYF
TRBD2	TRBV6-5	TRBJ2-7	-	TGTGCCAGCAGTTTAAGCGGGAGGGCCAGGGAGCAGTACTTC	CASSLSGRAREQYF
TRBD1	TRBV10-1	TRBJ2-2	-	TGCGCCAGCAGTGTGAGGACAGGGAACACCGGGGAGCTGTTTTTT	CASSVRTGNTGELFF
TRBD1	TRBV19	TRBJ2-7	-	TGTGCCAGTAGTATAGTGGGGACAGGGTCCTACGAGCAGTACTTC	CASSIVGTGSYEQYF
-	TRBV2	TRBJ2-5	-	TGTGCCAGCAGTGATACTAGCCCCCGCGGGGTACGGTACTTC	CASSDTSPRGVRYF
TRBD1	TRBV19	TRBJ2-7	once	TGTGCCAGTAGTAAAGGACAGGCGACCTACGAGCAGTACTTC	CASSKGQATYEQYF
TRBD2	TRBV11-2	TRBJ2-7	once	TGTGCCAGCAGCTTAGTAGCGGGGTGGGACGAGCAGTACTTC	CASSLVAGWDEQYF
-	TRBV7-2	TRBJ1-3	-	TGTGCCAGCAGCTTAGGTAACATCGCCTCTGGAAACACCATATATTTT	CASSLGNIASGNTIYF
TRBD1	TRBV7-2	TRBJ2-7	once	TGTGCCAGCAGCTTAGCACGGGACAGGACCTACGAGCAGTACTTC	CASSLARDRTYEQYF
TRBD2	TRBV6-5	TRBJ2-5	once	TGTGCCAGCAGGCCCGGGGGGTTAGGGAGGGAGACCCAGTACTTC	CASRPGGLGRETQYF
TRBD2	TRBV27	TRBJ2-7	once	TGTGCCAGCCGACTAGCGGGGGGGTACGAGCAGTACTTC	CASRLAGGYEQYF
TRBD2	TRBV7-6	TRBJ2-1	-	TGTGCCAGCAGCTTAGTTGGCGGGGGAGAGGGGGAGCAGTTCTTC	CASSLVGGGEGEQFF
-	TRBV28	TRBJ1-2	-	TGTGCCAGCAGTCTGCAACTCCTCCATGGCTACACCTTC	CASSLQLLHGYTF
-	TRBV18	TRBJ2-7	-	TGTGCCAGCTCGCCGCACAGGGATGGCGAGCAGTACTTC	CASSPHRDGEQYF
TRBD2	TRBV15	TRBJ2-5	-	TGTGCCACCAGCATGACTAGCGCTAGCCAAGAGACCCAGTACTTC	CATSMTSASQETQYF
-	TRBV5-4	TRBJ2-5	-	TGTGCCAGCAGCGGAGGCGGGGGCCGATCCCAAGAGACCCAGTACTTC	CASSGGGGRSQETQYF
TRBD2	TRBV11-3	TRBJ2-2	-	TGTGCCAGCAGCTTAGTAGCGGGAGGTCGCACCGGGGAGCTGTTTTTT	CASSLVAGGRTGELFF
-	TRBV9	TRBJ2-1	-	TGTGCCAGCAGCGTAGGGTCAGGCTCCTACAATGAGCAGTTCTTC	CASSVGSGSYNEQFF
TRBD2	TRBV30	TRBJ2-7	-	TGTGCCTGGAGTGTACCCGGCAGGCGGAGGGAGGGGTACTTC	CAWSVPGRRREGYF
-	TRBV10-2	TRBJ1-5	-	TGCGCCACCCAAACAGGGTATAGCAATCAGCCCCAGCATTTT	CATQTGYSNQPQHF
-	TRBV7-2	TRBJ1-4	-	TGTGCCAGCAGCTTAGAGGCGGGAGAAAAACTGTTTTTT	CASSLEAGEKLFF
TRBD1	TRBV28	TRBJ1-1	-	TGTGCCAGCAAGGAGGGGGCGCGTAACACTGAAGCTTTCTTT	CASKEGARNTEAFF
-	TRBV7-2	TRBJ2-2	once	TGTGCCAGCAGCCCCGGGAGTCCCGGGGAGCTGTTTTTT	CASSPGSPGELFF
-	TRBV25-1	TRBJ1-1	-	TGTGCCAGCAGTGCCAACAGGGCTGAAGCTTTCTTT	CASSANRAEAFF
TRBD1	TRBV4-3	TRBJ1-4	-	TGCGCCAGCAGCCGGCAGGGGGAGACTGAAAAACTGTTTTTT	CASSRQGETEKLFF
-	TRBV5-1	TRBJ2-5	-	TGCGCCAGCAGCTTGGGGCAGGGTATGCTCGACCAAGAGACCCAGTACTTC	CASSLGQGMLDQETQYF
-	TRBV30	TRBJ1-5	-	TGTGCCTGGAGTGTACGGGGACAAATAATCAATCAGCCCCAGCATTTT	CAWSVRGQIINQPQHF
TRBD2	TRBV7-9	TRBJ2-2	-	TGTGCCAGCAGGTATCCCCCAAGCGGGAGTCGGACCGGGGAGCTGTTTTTT	CASRYPPSGSRTGELFF
TRBD1	TRBV2	TRBJ1-5	-	TGTGCCAGCAGCGGGACAGGAGGGGATCAGCCCCAGCATTTT	CASSGTGGDQPQHF
-	TRBV19	TRBJ1-2	-	TGTGCCAGTAGTATAAAGCATGGAGATAACTATGGCTACACCTTC	CASSIKHGDNYGYTF